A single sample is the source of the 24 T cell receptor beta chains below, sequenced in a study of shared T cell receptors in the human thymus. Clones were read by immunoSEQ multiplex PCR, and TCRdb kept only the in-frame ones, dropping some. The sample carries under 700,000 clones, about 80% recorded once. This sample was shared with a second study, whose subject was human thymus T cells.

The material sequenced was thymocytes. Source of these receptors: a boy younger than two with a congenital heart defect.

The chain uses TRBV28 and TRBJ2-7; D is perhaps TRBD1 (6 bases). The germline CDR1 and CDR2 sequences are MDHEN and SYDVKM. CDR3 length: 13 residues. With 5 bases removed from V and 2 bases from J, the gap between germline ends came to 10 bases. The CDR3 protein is CASSNTGPYEQYF. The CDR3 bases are TGTGCCAGCAGTAATACAGGGCCCTACGAGCAGTACTTC.

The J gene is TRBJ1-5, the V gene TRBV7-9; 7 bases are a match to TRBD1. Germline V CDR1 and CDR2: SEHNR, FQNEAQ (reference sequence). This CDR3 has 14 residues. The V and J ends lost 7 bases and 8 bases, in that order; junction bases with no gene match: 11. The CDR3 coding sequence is TGTGCCAGCACCACCCGGGACAGTGGAGAGCCCCAGCATTTT. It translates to CASTTRDSGEPQHF.

The DNA of the CDR3 is TGTGCTAGTGGTTTGGTACTGGGTCGGGGCAATCAGCCCCAGCATTTT. Protein: CASGLVLGRGNQPQHF. The V call is TRBV12-5, the J call TRBJ1-5; D remains unclear. V lost 0 bases and J 2 bases, leaving 11 bases between the germline ends. The CDR3 has 16 amino acids. Per germline, CDR1 LGHNT and CDR2 FRNRAP.

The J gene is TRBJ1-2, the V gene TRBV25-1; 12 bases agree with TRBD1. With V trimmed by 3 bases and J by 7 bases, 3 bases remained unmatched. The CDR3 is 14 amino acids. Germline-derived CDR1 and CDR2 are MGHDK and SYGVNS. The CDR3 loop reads CASSEGQGAAGYTF. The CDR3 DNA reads TGTGCCAGCAGTGAGGGACAGGGGGCCGCTGGCTACACCTTC.

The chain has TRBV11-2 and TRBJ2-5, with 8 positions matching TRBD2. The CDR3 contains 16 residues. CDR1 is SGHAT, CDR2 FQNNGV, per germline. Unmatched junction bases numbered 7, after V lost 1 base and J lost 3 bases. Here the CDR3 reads CASSLAPLREEETQYF. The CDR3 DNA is TGTGCCAGCAGCTTAGCTCCCCTGCGGGAGGAAGAGACCCAGTACTTC.

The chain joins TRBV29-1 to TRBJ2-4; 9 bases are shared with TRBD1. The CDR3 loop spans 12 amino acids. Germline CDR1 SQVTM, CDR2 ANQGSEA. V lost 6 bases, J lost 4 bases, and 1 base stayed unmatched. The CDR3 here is CSVGTGKNIQYF. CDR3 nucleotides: TGCAGCGTCGGGACAGGGAAAAACATTCAGTACTTC.

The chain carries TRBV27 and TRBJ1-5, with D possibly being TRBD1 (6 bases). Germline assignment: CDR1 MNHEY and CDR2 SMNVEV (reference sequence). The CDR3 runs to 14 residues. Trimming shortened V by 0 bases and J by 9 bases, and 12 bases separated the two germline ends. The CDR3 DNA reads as TGTGCCAGCAGTTTATCAAAGGGGGACCCGCCCCAGCATTTT. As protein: CASSLSKGDPPQHF.

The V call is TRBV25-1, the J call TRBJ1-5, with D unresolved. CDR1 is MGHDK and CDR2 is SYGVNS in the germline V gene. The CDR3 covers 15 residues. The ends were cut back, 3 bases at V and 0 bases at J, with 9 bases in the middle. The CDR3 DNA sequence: TGTGCCAGCAGTGAGCCCGGGGATAGCAATCAGCCCCAGCATTTT. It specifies CASSEPGDSNQPQHF. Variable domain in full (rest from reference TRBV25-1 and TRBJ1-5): EADIYQTPRYLVIGTGKKITLECSQTMGHDKMYWYQQDPGMELHLIHYSYGVNSTEKGDLSSESTVSRIRTEHFPLTLESARPSHTSQYLCASSEPGDSNQPQHFGDGTRLSIL.

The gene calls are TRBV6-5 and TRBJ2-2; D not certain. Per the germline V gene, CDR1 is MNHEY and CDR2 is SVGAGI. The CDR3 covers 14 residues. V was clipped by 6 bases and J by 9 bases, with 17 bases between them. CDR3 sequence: CASSPIRPLRELFF. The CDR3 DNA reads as TGTGCCAGCAGCCCGATCCGCCCCCTACGGGAGCTGTTTTTT.

Here the CDR3 reads CASSDSPYEQYF. The DNA for the CDR3 is TGTGCCAGCAGTGACAGCCCTTACGAGCAGTACTTC. This chain links TRBV6-6 with TRBJ2-7; weak D call: TRBD1 (5 bases). V was cut by 5 bases and J by 4 bases, with 9 bases left in between. Germline lookup yields CDR1 MNHNY and CDR2 SVGAGI (reference sequence). This CDR3 is built from 12 residues.

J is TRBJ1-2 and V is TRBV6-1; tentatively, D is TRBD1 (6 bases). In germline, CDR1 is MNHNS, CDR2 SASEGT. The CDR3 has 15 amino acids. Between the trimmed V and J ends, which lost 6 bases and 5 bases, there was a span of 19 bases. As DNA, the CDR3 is TGTGCCAGCAGAGAAACAGGGAGCCTTGGATATGGCTACACCTTC. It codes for CASRETGSLGYGYTF.

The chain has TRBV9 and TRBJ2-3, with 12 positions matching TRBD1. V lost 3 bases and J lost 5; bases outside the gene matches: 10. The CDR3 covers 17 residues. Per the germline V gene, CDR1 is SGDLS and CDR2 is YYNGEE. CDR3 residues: CASSAYPGQGAEDTQYF. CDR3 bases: TGTGCCAGCAGCGCCTACCCGGGACAGGGGGCTGAAGATACGCAGTATTTT.

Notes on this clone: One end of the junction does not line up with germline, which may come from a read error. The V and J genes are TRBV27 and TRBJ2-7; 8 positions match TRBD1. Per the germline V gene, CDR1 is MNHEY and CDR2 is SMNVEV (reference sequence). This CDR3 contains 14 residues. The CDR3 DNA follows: TGTGCCAGCAGTTCCGGACAGGGTAATGGAGCAAGACACTTC. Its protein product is CASSSGQGNGARHF.

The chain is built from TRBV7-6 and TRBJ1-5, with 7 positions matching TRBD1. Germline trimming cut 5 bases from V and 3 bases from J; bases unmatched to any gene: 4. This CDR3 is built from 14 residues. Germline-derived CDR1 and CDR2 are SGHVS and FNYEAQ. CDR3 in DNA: TGTGCCAGCAGCCCCGGACAGGCCAATCAGCCCCAGCATTTT. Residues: CASSPGQANQPQHF.

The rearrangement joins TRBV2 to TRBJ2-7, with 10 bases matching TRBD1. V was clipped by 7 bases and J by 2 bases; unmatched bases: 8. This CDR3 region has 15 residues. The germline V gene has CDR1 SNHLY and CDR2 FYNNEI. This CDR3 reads CASISRQGAAYEQYF. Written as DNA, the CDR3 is TGTGCCAGCATCTCACGACAGGGGGCCGCCTACGAGCAGTACTTC.

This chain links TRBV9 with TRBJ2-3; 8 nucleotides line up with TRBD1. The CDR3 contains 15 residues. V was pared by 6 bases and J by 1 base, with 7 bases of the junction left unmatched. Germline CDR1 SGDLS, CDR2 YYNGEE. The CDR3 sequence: CASTPEQGGTDTQYF. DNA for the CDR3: TGTGCCAGCACCCCGGAACAGGGGGGCACAGATACGCAGTATTTT. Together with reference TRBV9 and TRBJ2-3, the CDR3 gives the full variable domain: DSGVTQTPKHLITATGQRVTLRCSPRSGDLSVYWYQQSLDQGLQFLIQYYNGEERAKGNILERFSAQQFPDLHSELNLSSLELGDSALYFCASTPEQGGTDTQYFGPGTRLTVL.

CDR3 residues: CSVERSGYTF. The CDR3 DNA sequence: TGCAGCGTTGAACGGTCAGGCTACACCTTC. The chain employs TRBV29-1 and TRBJ1-2, with D hard to call. Trimming removed 2 bases at V and 8 bases at J, with 6 bases between. This CDR3 has 10 amino acids. In germline, CDR1 is SQVTM, CDR2 ANQGSEA.

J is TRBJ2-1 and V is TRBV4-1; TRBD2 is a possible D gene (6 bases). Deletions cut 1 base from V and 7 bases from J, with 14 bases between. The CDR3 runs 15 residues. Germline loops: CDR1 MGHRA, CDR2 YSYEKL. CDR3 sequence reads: CASSQVVRGLNEQFF. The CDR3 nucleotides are TGCGCCAGCAGCCAAGTAGTCCGAGGACTAAATGAGCAGTTCTTC.

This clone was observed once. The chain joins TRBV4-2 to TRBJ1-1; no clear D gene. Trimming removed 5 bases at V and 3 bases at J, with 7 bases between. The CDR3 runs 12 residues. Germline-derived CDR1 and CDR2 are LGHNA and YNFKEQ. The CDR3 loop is CASSSRDTEAFF. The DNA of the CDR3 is TGTGCCAGCAGCTCCCGGGACACTGAAGCTTTCTTT.

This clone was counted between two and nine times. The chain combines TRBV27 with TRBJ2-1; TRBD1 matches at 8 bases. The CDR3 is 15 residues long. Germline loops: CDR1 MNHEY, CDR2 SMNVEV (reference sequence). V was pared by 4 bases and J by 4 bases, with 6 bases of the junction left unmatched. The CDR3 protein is CASSSRGQEYNEQFF. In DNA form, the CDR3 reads TGTGCCAGCAGTTCCAGGGGACAGGAATACAATGAGCAGTTCTTC.

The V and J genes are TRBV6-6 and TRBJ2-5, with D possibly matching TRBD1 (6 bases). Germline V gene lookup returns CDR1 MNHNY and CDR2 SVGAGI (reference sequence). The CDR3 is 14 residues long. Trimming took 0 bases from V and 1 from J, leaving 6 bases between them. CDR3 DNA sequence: TGTGCCAGCAGTTACTCAGGGGGCCAAGAGACCCAGTACTTC. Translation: CASSYSGGQETQYF.

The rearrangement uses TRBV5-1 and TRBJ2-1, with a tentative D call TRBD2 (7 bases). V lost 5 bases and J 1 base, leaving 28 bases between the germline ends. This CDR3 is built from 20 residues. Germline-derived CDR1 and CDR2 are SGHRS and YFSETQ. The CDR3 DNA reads TGCGCCAGCAGACCCATTCCCCCCACCTGGGGGGGCCCATCCTACAATGAGCAGTTCTTC. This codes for CASRPIPPTWGGPSYNEQFF.

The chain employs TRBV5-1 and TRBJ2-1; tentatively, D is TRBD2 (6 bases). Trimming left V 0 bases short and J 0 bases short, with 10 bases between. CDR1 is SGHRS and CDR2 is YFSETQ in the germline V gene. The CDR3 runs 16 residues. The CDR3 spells CASSLERGDSYNEQFF. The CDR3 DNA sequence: TGCGCCAGCAGCTTGGAACGCGGGGACTCCTACAATGAGCAGTTCTTC.

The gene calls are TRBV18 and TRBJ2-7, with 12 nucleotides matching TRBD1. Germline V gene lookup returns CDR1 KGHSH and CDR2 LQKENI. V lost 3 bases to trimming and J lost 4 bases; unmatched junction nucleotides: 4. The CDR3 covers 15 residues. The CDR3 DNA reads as TGTGCCAGCTCACCCGGGACAGGGGGCCGATACGAGCAGTACTTC. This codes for CASSPGTGGRYEQYF. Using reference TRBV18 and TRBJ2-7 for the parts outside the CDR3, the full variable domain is NAGVMQNPRHLVRRRGQEARLRCSPMKGHSHVYWYRQLPEEGLKFMVYLQKENIIDESGMPKERFSAEFPKEGPSILRIQQVVRGDSAAYFCASSPGTGGRYEQYFGPGTRLTVT.